The present T cell receptor beta chain was sequenced within a study of T-cell reconstitution after alpha-beta-depleted transplantation in children. The CDR3 is 14 residues long. The V and J ends lost 7 bases and 2 bases, in that order; junction bases with no gene match: 3. CDR1 is SNHLY and CDR2 is FYNNEI in the germline V gene. The library targeted TCRbeta and was prepared with unique molecular identifiers. One entry per CDR3 protein results from TCRdb running MiXCR on the PCR reads. This table has some 220,000 distinct CDR3 sequences, about a tenth appearing once. This clonotype was counted many times.

The source was PBMCs, collected before TCRalphabeta/CD19-depleted stem cell transplant. The chain is built from TRBV2 and TRBJ2-7, with TRBD1 identical over 12 bases. The receptor was derived from a child less than two years old with acute myeloid leukemia, due to receive a stem cell transplant. The CDR3 DNA is TGTGCCAGCACCGGGACAGGGGGCCCCTACGAGCAGTACTTC. This gives the protein CASTGTGGPYEQYF.